Presented here are 18 T cell receptor beta chains from one specimen sequenced in a study of shared clonotypes between healthy human individuals. TCRdb's table, derived via immunoSEQ multiplex PCR, lists solely in-frame clones and lacks some. The sample lists some 2,500,000 clones, 93% occurring once. The sequenced sample was naive CD4+ T cells from PBMCs. Subset described: CD45RA+ positively selected. These receptors were collected from a man aged 18 to 30 in good health. Some clones in this sample may be carry-over from other donors' samples.

The chain combines TRBV6-5 with TRBJ1-5, with D uncertain. The CDR3 spans 13 residues. The germline V gene has CDR1 MNHEY and CDR2 SVGAGI. V was shortened by 5 bases and J by 14 bases, with 19 bases between the two germline ends. CDR3 sequence reads: CASSPSRRTYEHF. The CDR3 region has the DNA TGTGCCAGCAGTCCTTCCCGGCGGACCTATGAGCATTTT.

The rearrangement joins TRBV19 to TRBJ1-5; 7 nucleotides match TRBD1. Germline loops: CDR1 LNHDA, CDR2 SQIVND (reference sequence). After removal of 4 bases from V and 5 bases from J, the junction contained 8 bases not matched to a gene. The length of the CDR3 is 15 residues. CDR3 DNA: TGTGCCAGTAGTAGCGACAGGGCGCAGGATCAGCCCCAGCATTTT. Protein sequence: CASSSDRAQDQPQHF.

The chain links TRBV28 to TRBJ2-6; D is unclear. This CDR3 is 16 amino acids long. V was trimmed by 6 bases and J by 0 bases, leaving 12 bases between them. CDR1 and CDR2 from the germline V gene are MDHEN and SYDVKM. The chain's CDR3 is CASSPPLISGANVLTF. The DNA for the CDR3 is TGTGCCAGCAGCCCCCCCCTGATCTCTGGGGCCAACGTCCTGACTTTC.

With respect to this clone: The sample carries other DNA sequences with the same CDR3. This rearrangement joins TRBV14 to TRBJ2-1; 10 bases match TRBD2. Germline values: CDR1 SGHDN, CDR2 FVKESK. The CDR3 runs to 15 residues. The J segment lost 3 bases and the V segment lost 2 bases, leaving 1 base of the junction unmatched. The CDR3: CASSQLAGVYNEQFF. CDR3 DNA: TGTGCCAGCAGCCAACTAGCGGGAGTCTACAATGAGCAGTTCTTC.

As for this clone: The sample has other DNA sequences that encode this CDR3 too. The genes are TRBV28 and TRBJ2-7, with 12 bases matching TRBD2. This CDR3 has 15 amino acids. Germline-derived CDR1 and CDR2 are MDHEN and SYDVKM. With 4 bases clipped from V and 4 bases from J, the junction kept 5 bases outside the gene matches. The CDR3 region has the DNA TGTGCCAGCAGTTCCGGGACTAGCGGGCTTTACGAGCAGTACTTC. Its translation: CASSSGTSGLYEQYF.

This rearrangement joins TRBV15 to TRBJ1-1; tentatively, D is TRBD1 (5 bases). V lost 5 bases and J 2 bases, leaving 9 bases between the germline ends. The CDR3 spans 13 residues. Germline V CDR1 and CDR2: LNHNV, YYDKDF (reference sequence). The CDR3 bases are TGTGCCACCAGCCCTCAGGGAAACACTGAAGCTTTCTTT. This encodes CATSPQGNTEAFF. Full variable domain (rest looked up from reference TRBV15 and TRBJ1-1): DAMVIQNPRYQVTQFGKPVTLSCSQTLNHNVMYWYQQKSSQAPKLLFHYYDKDFNNEADTPDNFQSRRPNTSFCFLDIRSPGLGDTAMYLCATSPQGNTEAFFGQGTRLTVV.

To note about this clone: The identical CDR3 is also encoded by other nucleotide sequences in the sample. The chain uses TRBV28 and TRBJ2-7, with 8 bases matching TRBD1. The CDR3 extends over 13 amino acids. CDR1 is MDHEN, CDR2 SYDVKM, per germline. The ends lost 6 bases at V and 2 bases at J; junction bases unmatched: 3. The CDR3 spells CASRGTGTYEQYF. The DNA of the CDR3 is TGTGCCAGCAGGGGGACAGGAACCTACGAGCAGTACTTC.

Remarks on this clone: Other DNA variants within this sample encode the same CDR3. The rearrangement links TRBV2 to TRBJ2-2, with 7 bases fitting TRBD1. Germline V lookup: CDR1 SNHLY, CDR2 FYNNEI. This CDR3 comprises 15 residues. The junction had 4 bases not matched to a gene; V was cut back by 5 bases and J by 1 base. As DNA, the CDR3 is TGTGCCAGCAGTTGGGACAGACTGAACACCGGGGAGCTGTTTTTT. This translates into CASSWDRLNTGELFF.

CDR3 sequence reads: CASSLAGVDEQFF. In DNA, the CDR3 is TGTGCCAGCAGCTTGGCCGGGGTCGATGAGCAGTTCTTC. The chain carries TRBV5-6 and TRBJ2-1, with a weak D call TRBD2 (5 bases). The germline gives CDR1 SGHDT, CDR2 YYEEEE. Trimming removed 0 bases at V and 8 bases at J, with 9 bases between. The CDR3 length is 13 residues.

This chain links TRBV11-2 with TRBJ2-1, with D perhaps assigned TRBD1 or TRBD2 (5 bases each). The V gene's germline CDR1 is SGHAT and CDR2 FQNNGV. The CDR3 runs 14 residues. The ends were cut back, 4 bases at V and 3 bases at J, with 10 bases in the middle. DNA of the CDR3: TGTGCCAGCAGCTGGGACCGGGGCTACAATGAGCAGTTCTTC. It encodes CASSWDRGYNEQFF.

This clone was recorded only once. Other DNA sequences in the sample encode the same CDR3. The chain joins TRBV28 to TRBJ1-1; a weak D match, TRBD1 (5 bases). Trimming removed 1 base from V and 5 bases from J, with 11 bases in between. The CDR3 is made up of 14 amino acids. Germline V lookup: CDR1 MDHEN, CDR2 SYDVKM. CDR3 sequence: CASSLSGGRTEAFF. In DNA form, the CDR3 reads TGTGCCAGCAGTTTATCCGGGGGACGGACTGAAGCTTTCTTT. The whole variable domain, remainder taken from reference TRBV28 and TRBJ1-1, is DVKVTQSSRYLVKRTGEKVFLECVQDMDHENMFWYRQDPGLGLRLIYFSYDVKMKEKGDIPEGYSVSREKKERFSLILESASTNQTSMYLCASSLSGGRTEAFFGQGTRLTVV.

This clone was counted between two and nine times. This chain links TRBV28 with TRBJ1-5, with 9 nucleotides matching TRBD1. CDR3 length: 14 amino acids. J lost 6 bases, V lost 9 bases, and 9 bases had no gene match. Looked up from germline, CDR1 is MDHEN and CDR2 is SYDVKM. The CDR3 loop is CASTQGALGQPQHF. CDR3 nucleotides: TGTGCCAGTACACAGGGGGCGCTGGGTCAGCCCCAGCATTTT.

This clone was detected only once. This chain connects TRBV5-1 to TRBJ2-5; D possibly matches TRBD1 or TRBD2 (5 bases each). V was cut by 0 bases and J by 3 bases, with 12 bases left in between. Germline V CDR1 and CDR2: SGHRS, YFSETQ. This CDR3 region has 15 residues. In nucleotides, the CDR3 is TGCGCCAGCAGCTTGGCCGGGACGAAAGAAGAGACCCAGTACTTC. This translates into CASSLAGTKEETQYF.

This chain uses TRBV10-3 with TRBJ1-5; TRBD1 is a possible D gene (5 bases). Per the germline V gene, CDR1 is ENHRY and CDR2 is SYGVKD. V gave up 6 bases and J gave up 0 bases, with 15 bases separating them. The CDR3 is 16 residues long. CDR3 sequence (DNA): TGTGCCATCAGCGCCCTGGGGGGATTTAGCAATCAGCCCCAGCATTTT. This translates into CAISALGGFSNQPQHF.

This clone was seen just once. The CDR3 reads CASLDGRSYEQYF. The CDR3 DNA follows: TGTGCCAGTCTTGACGGCCGGAGCTACGAGCAGTACTTC. The chain recombines TRBV28 with TRBJ2-7; D remains ambiguous. Germline V gives CDR1 MDHEN, CDR2 SYDVKM. The germline V and J ends were trimmed by 9 bases and 3 bases, with 15 bases remaining between them. The CDR3 loop spans 13 amino acids.

This chain links TRBV4-1 with TRBJ2-1, with 7 bases that match TRBD2. J gave up 0 bases and V 0 bases, and 5 bases lay outside the gene matches. Per germline, CDR1 MGHRA and CDR2 YSYEKL. This CDR3 spans 17 amino acids. CDR3: CASSQDGGGSSYNEQFF. The CDR3 DNA is TGCGCCAGCAGCCAAGATGGGGGGGGGAGCTCCTACAATGAGCAGTTCTTC.

The chain couples TRBV19 to TRBJ1-5; D is undetermined. The V end was cut by 4 bases, the J end by 4 bases, with 8 bases between. Germline V lookup: CDR1 LNHDA, CDR2 SQIVND (reference sequence). This CDR3 comprises 13 residues. The CDR3 region is CASSTLRNQPQHF. The CDR3 region has the DNA TGTGCCAGTAGTACGCTCCGGAATCAGCCCCAGCATTTT.

The rearrangement links TRBV5-4 to TRBJ1-2; 7 positions agree with TRBD1. CDR1 is SGHNT and CDR2 is YYREEE in the germline V gene (reference sequence). Losses at the gene ends were 4 bases for V and 10 bases for J; bases not matched to a gene: 10. The CDR3 has 13 amino acids. This chain's CDR3 is CASSLRQGWDYTF. In DNA form, the CDR3 reads TGTGCCAGCAGCCTCAGACAGGGATGGGACTACACCTTC.